These 19 T cell receptor beta chains were sequenced from one sample in a study of blood T cell repertoires in COVID-19. Data came from immunoSEQ multiplex PCR; TCRdb stores just in-frame clones and leaves some out. The sample includes over 120,000 clones, approximately 80% seen only once; the top ten take 4.5% to 5.5%. The specimen sequenced was peripheral blood. These receptors originate from a human donor in a cohort sampled during active COVID-19.

The chain recombines TRBV28 with TRBJ2-7; TRBD1 agrees at 12 bases. This CDR3 contains 15 residues. The J segment lost 7 bases and the V segment lost 3 bases, leaving 7 bases of the junction unmatched. Germline CDR1 MDHEN, CDR2 SYDVKM. The CDR3 is CASSLAGTGGGEQYF. CDR3 DNA sequence: TGTGCCAGCAGTTTGGCCGGGACAGGGGGCGGTGAGCAGTACTTC.

V and J are TRBV7-9 and TRBJ2-2, with 15 bases matching TRBD2. The junction had 10 bases not matched to a gene; V was cut back by 5 bases and J by 3 bases. Per germline, CDR1 SEHNR and CDR2 FQNEAQ (reference sequence). This CDR3 is 19 amino acids long. The CDR3 loop reads CASSRYGLAGGTYTGELFF. The CDR3 bases are TGTGCCAGCAGCCGATATGGACTAGCGGGGGGGACGTACACCGGGGAGCTGTTTTTT.

The chain links TRBV12-3 or TRBV12-4 to TRBJ1-2; tentative D call: TRBD1 (5 bases). The CDR3 is 13 amino acids. With 4 bases removed from V and 8 bases from J, the gap between germline ends came to 14 bases. The CDR3 DNA sequence: TGTGCCAGCAGTTCGCCTGGGGCGCGAGGCTACACCTTC. Translated, it gives CASSSPGARGYTF.

The chain uses TRBV28 and TRBJ2-4; perhaps TRBD2 as D (6 bases). The germline gives CDR1 MDHEN, CDR2 SYDVKM. The germline V and J ends were trimmed by 4 bases and 0 bases, with 7 bases remaining between them. The CDR3 spans 14 residues. CDR3 loop: CASSSSEAKNIQYF. CDR3 nucleotides: TGTGCCAGCAGTTCTAGCGAAGCCAAAAACATTCAGTACTTC.

On this clone itself: At one end the junction does not follow the germline gene, possibly because of a read error. V is TRBV7-7 and J is TRBJ1-3; no clear D gene. CDR1 is SSHAT, CDR2 FNYEAQ, per germline (reference sequence). The CDR3 is 15 amino acids. This CDR3 is CASSLEEGSGNTIYF. The CDR3 DNA reads TGTGCTAGCAGCTTAGAGGAGGGTTCTGGAAACACCATATATTTT.

The V gene is TRBV18, the J gene TRBJ1-5, with TRBD1 matching 9 bases. Germline V gene lookup returns CDR1 KGHSH and CDR2 LQKENI. This CDR3 has 13 residues. The V segment lost 6 bases and the J segment 8 bases; nucleotides outside the gene matches: 5. As DNA, the CDR3 is TGTGCCAGCTCGACAGGGGGGGGAGAGCCCCAGCATTTT. This encodes CASSTGGGEPQHF.

The CDR3: CASSSRRKGTMNTEAFF. CDR3 nucleotides: TGTGCCAGCAGCTCTAGGCGGAAAGGGACTATGAACACTGAAGCTTTCTTT. This sequence joins TRBV5-6 and TRBJ1-1; D is possibly TRBD1 (5 bases). The V and J ends lost 3 bases and 0 bases respectively, with 18 bases between them. CDR1 SGHDT and CDR2 YYEEEE come from the germline V gene. There are 17 residues in the CDR3.

V usage is TRBV5-6 and J usage is TRBJ1-2; TRBD1 matches at 9 bases. The ends lost 6 bases at V and 5 bases at J; junction bases unmatched: 8. The CDR3 runs to 14 residues. Germline CDR1 and CDR2: SGHDT and YYEEEE. CDR3 sequence reads: CASNPGQGGYGYTF. The CDR3 DNA follows: TGTGCCAGCAATCCGGGACAGGGAGGATATGGCTACACCTTC.

As regards this clone: Other nucleotide sequences from this sample produce the same CDR3. The chain is built from TRBV11-2 and TRBJ2-3; 8 bases are shared with TRBD2. Germline V gene lookup returns CDR1 SGHAT and CDR2 FQNNGV. The CDR3 contains 16 residues. V gave up 5 bases and J gave up 4 bases; unmatched junction bases: 11. The CDR3 region has the DNA TGTGCCAGCAGCCTAAAACGGGAGGGCGGGGCAGATACGCAGTATTTT. It yields the protein CASSLKREGGADTQYF.

The gene calls are TRBV28 and TRBJ2-7; D gene unclear. This CDR3 comprises 14 residues. The V and J ends lost 5 bases and 5 bases respectively, with 16 bases between them. Germline lookup yields CDR1 MDHEN and CDR2 SYDVKM. CDR3 protein: CASSPSWQQHEQYF. The CDR3 nucleotides are TGTGCCAGCAGTCCCTCTTGGCAACAGCACGAGCAGTACTTC.

The table lists this clone with a few counts. The chain couples TRBV2 to TRBJ1-2; 7 bases align to TRBD1. Germline V gene sequence: CDR1 SNHLY, CDR2 FYNNEI. CDR3 length: 14 residues. V shed 3 bases, J shed 6 bases, and the junction held 7 bases outside the gene matches. CDR3 sequence reads: CASSDGTGVHGYTF. CDR3 nucleotide sequence: TGTGCCAGCAGTGACGGAACAGGGGTGCATGGCTACACCTTC.

J is TRBJ1-2 and V is TRBV6-4, with 10 bases identical to TRBD1. Unmatched junction bases numbered 5, after V lost 5 bases and J lost 8 bases. CDR1 MRHNA and CDR2 SNTAGT come from the germline V gene. The CDR3 totals 13 residues. The CDR3 spells CASSLGTGEGYTF. The CDR3 region has the DNA TGTGCCAGCAGTCTAGGGACAGGGGAAGGCTACACCTTC.

The chain links TRBV7-6 to TRBJ2-1; TRBD2 might be the D (6 bases). Germline V gene lookup returns CDR1 SGHVS and CDR2 FNYEAQ. This CDR3 region has 18 residues. Trimming removed 4 bases at V and 4 bases at J, with 23 bases between. For the CDR3, the DNA is TGTGCCAGCAGCTCCGGGCAGCCCGGGAGTTTTAGGTACAATGAGCAGTTCTTC. It is translated as CASSSGQPGSFRYNEQFF.

V is TRBV6-5 and J is TRBJ2-5; no reliable D call. Trimming removed 0 bases at V and 5 bases at J, with 10 bases between. This CDR3 has 14 residues. Looked up from germline, CDR1 is MNHEY and CDR2 is SVGAGI. The CDR3 DNA is TGTGCCAGCAGTTACTCGGGCCCCTTGGAGACCCAGTACTTC. Translating it yields CASSYSGPLETQYF.

The chain couples TRBV6-6 to TRBJ1-2; D possibly corresponds to TRBD1 (5 bases). The CDR3 contains 12 residues. The V end lost 6 bases, the J end lost 7 bases, and 12 bases lay between the germline ends. CDR1 is MNHNY and CDR2 is SVGAGI in the germline V gene (reference sequence). CDR3 nucleotide sequence: TGTGCCAGCAGCCCCCGGGGGGGTGGCTACACCTTC. As protein: CASSPRGGGYTF.

The gene calls are TRBV19 and TRBJ2-3; 11 positions match TRBD2. Per germline, CDR1 LNHDA and CDR2 SQIVND (reference sequence). V lost 3 bases and J lost 5; bases outside the gene matches: 7. The CDR3 length is 16 residues. CDR3 sequence reads: CASSIAGTSGGDTQYF. As DNA, the CDR3 is TGTGCCAGTAGTATTGCCGGGACTAGCGGAGGAGATACGCAGTATTTT.

This clone has just a few counts. The V gene is TRBV2, the J gene TRBJ2-1; D is possibly TRBD2 (5 bases). Looked up from germline, CDR1 is SNHLY and CDR2 is FYNNEI. The CDR3 contains 19 residues. Trimming pared 7 bases from V and 4 bases from J, leaving 29 bases between. This CDR3 reads CASIRSLLAGEQEYNEQFF. Here the CDR3 DNA reads TGTGCCAGCATAAGATCCCTCCTAGCTGGAGAGCAGGAATACAATGAGCAGTTCTTC.

This chain joins TRBV4-2 and TRBJ2-6; a possible D gene is TRBD1 (5 bases). Germline V gives CDR1 LGHNA, CDR2 YNFKEQ. Trimming cost V 4 bases and J 3 bases, with 19 bases left between them. There are 18 residues in the CDR3. The CDR3 loop is CASSLKRMTESGANVLTF. DNA for the CDR3: TGTGCCAGCAGCCTGAAACGGATGACAGAGAGTGGGGCCAACGTCCTGACTTTC.

The chain combines TRBV3-1 (or the pseudogene TRBV3-2) with TRBJ1-6; perhaps TRBD1 as D (6 bases). This CDR3 spans 16 amino acids. Germline lookup yields CDR1 LGHDT and CDR2 YNNKEL (reference sequence). The germline V and J ends were trimmed by 0 bases and 10 bases, with 16 bases remaining between them. Here the CDR3 reads CASSQDKGGVGSPLHF. Written as DNA, the CDR3 is TGTGCCAGCAGCCAAGATAAGGGGGGGGTTGGATCACCCCTCCACTTT.